This T cell receptor beta chain came from a study of OX40 agonist ivuxolimab in advanced cancers. Looked up from germline, CDR1 is MNHEY and CDR2 is SMNVEV (reference sequence). This CDR3 contains 15 residues. The V gene lost 5 bases and the J gene lost 5 bases, with 18 bases spanning the gap. This clone was observed a handful of times. Profiled with immunoSEQ multiplex PCR; TCRdb holds only in-frame clones, not every one. The table has about 81,000 clones, 85% to 95% seen once. The source was CD4+ or CD8+ T cells sorted from blood, collected in a trial of the OX40 agonist ivuxolimab. This clonotype originated in an adult with an advanced solid tumor such as melanoma, head and neck, liver or kidney cancer. J is TRBJ1-1 and V is TRBV27; D may be TRBD1 (6 bases). CDR3 sequence (DNA): TGTGCCAGCAGTCCGCTCTCAGGGGATTGGACTGAAGCTTTCTTT. It specifies CASSPLSGDWTEAFF.